These T cell receptor beta chains were read from a single sample in a study of T-cell reconstitution after alpha-beta-depleted transplantation in children. From the PCR reads, TCRdb called clonotypes with MiXCR, one entry per CDR3 protein. The sample includes approximately 510,000 distinct CDR3 sequences, about 18% of them seen just once. Sequenced material: PBMCs from the stem cell graft donor, taken from the stem cell graft. These receptors were taken from a human donor who donated a stem cell graft to a child with acute lymphoblastic leukemia. Each CDR3 is given with its conserved first and last residue. D genes are given only for firm matches. Clone sizes are given selectively: once, few, many, or a class where the clone is expanded.

D,J,V,size,CDR3,DNA
-,TRBJ2-3,TRBV4-2,few,CASSQDVADTQYF,TGTGCCAGCAGCCAAGATGTGGCAGATACGCAGTATTTT
TRBD2,TRBJ2-1,TRBV4-2,-,CASSSASGSGEQFF,TGTGCCAGCAGTTCTGCAAGCGGGAGTGGTGAGCAGTTCTTC
-,TRBJ1-1,TRBV12-3/TRBV12-4,-,CASILGALNTEAFF,TGTGCCAGCATATTGGGGGCCCTGAACACTGAAGCTTTCTTT
-,TRBJ1-2,TRBV9,few,CASSDQGGGAFDYGYTF,TGTGCCAGCAGCGATCAGGGAGGGGGGGCGTTTGACTATGGCTACACCTTC
TRBD1,TRBJ1-1,TRBV5-1,many,CASSPTRRGRGVNTEAFF,TGCGCCAGCAGCCCGACGAGAAGGGGGCGCGGGGTGAACACTGAAGCTTTCTTT
-,TRBJ2-1,TRBV6-2/TRBV6-3,few,CASSQGGSEQFF,TGTGCCAGCAGTCAGGGGGGAAGTGAGCAGTTCTTC
TRBD1,TRBJ2-1,TRBV19,once,CASSIGRQGLYNEQFF,TGTGCCAGTAGTATAGGTCGACAGGGGCTCTACAATGAGCAGTTCTTC
-,TRBJ2-7,TRBV7-6,few,CASSLAAGIEQYF,TGTGCCAGCAGCTTAGCGGCGGGAATCGAGCAGTACTTC
-,TRBJ2-7,TRBV20-1,-,CSASVASLKYRYEQYF,TGCAGTGCTAGCGTGGCTAGCCTGAAGTACCGCTACGAGCAGTACTTC
TRBD2,TRBJ2-5,TRBV20-1,-,CSARGGYQETQYF,TGCAGCGCCCGGGGGGGGTATCAGGAGACCCAGTACTTC
-,TRBJ1-6,TRBV4-1,few,CASSPFGNSPLHF,TGCGCCAGCAGCCCTTTTGGTAATTCACCCCTCCACTTT
-,TRBJ2-2,TRBV29-1,few,CSAPEAGSYTGELFF,TGCAGCGCCCCCGAGGCAGGGTCGTACACCGGGGAGCTGTTTTTT
-,TRBJ2-7,TRBV20-1,few,CSARGANSYEQYF,TGCAGTGCTAGAGGGGCTAACTCCTACGAGCAGTACTTC
TRBD2,TRBJ2-1,TRBV4-1,-,CASGISGSNEQFF,TGCGCCAGCGGAATCAGCGGGAGTAATGAGCAGTTCTTC
TRBD2,TRBJ2-3,TRBV29-1,few,CSDVAGGITDTQYF,TGCAGCGACGTAGCGGGAGGGATCACAGATACGCAGTATTTT
TRBD1,TRBJ1-5,TRBV3-1,-,CASSQDNPGQGALYSNQPQHF,TGTGCCAGCAGCCAAGATAATCCCGGACAGGGGGCCCTCTATAGCAATCAGCCCCAGCATTTT
TRBD2,TRBJ2-1,TRBV5-6,-,CASSLRLAGVLNEQFF,TGTGCCAGCAGTCTGAGACTAGCGGGGGTTCTCAATGAGCAGTTCTTC
-,TRBJ1-2,TRBV12-3/TRBV12-4,-,CAAVGPGDGYTF,TGTGCCGCGGTCGGGCCCGGTGATGGCTACACCTTC
TRBD2,TRBJ2-3,TRBV10-3,-,CAISGQVKAGDPQDTQYF,TGTGCCATCAGTGGACAAGTTAAAGCGGGAGATCCGCAAGATACGCAGTATTTT
-,TRBJ1-1,TRBV12-3/TRBV12-4,-,CASSLTPRGTEAFF,TGTGCCAGCAGTTTAACCCCAAGAGGGACTGAAGCTTTCTTT
-,TRBJ2-7,TRBV5-1,few,CASSWSGSLYEQYF,TGCGCCAGCAGCTGGAGCGGGTCCCTCTACGAGCAGTACTTC
-,TRBJ2-7,TRBV29-1,few,CSVELSPTEQYF,TGCAGCGTTGAGCTTAGTCCCACCGAGCAGTACTTC
TRBD2,TRBJ2-1,TRBV9,-,CASTSSGRPANEQFF,TGTGCCAGCACGTCAAGCGGGAGGCCGGCCAATGAGCAGTTCTTC
TRBD2,TRBJ2-7,TRBV12-3/TRBV12-4,-,CATSGGNYEQYF,TGTGCCACATCGGGGGGGAACTACGAGCAGTACTTC
TRBD1,TRBJ2-5,TRBV19,few,CASSMGQGRQETQYF,TGTGCCAGTAGTATGGGACAGGGGAGACAAGAGACCCAGTACTTC
TRBD1,TRBJ1-3,TRBV12-3/TRBV12-4,few,CASRLQGGNTIYF,TGTGCCAGCAGACTACAGGGGGGAAACACCATATATTTT
TRBD2,TRBJ2-1,TRBV24-1,-,CATASGSSYNEQFF,TGTGCCACCGCTAGCGGAAGCTCCTACAATGAGCAGTTCTTC
TRBD2,TRBJ2-7,TRBV3-1,-,CASSRGTSGRRYEQYF,TGTGCCAGCAGCCGCGGGACTAGCGGGAGAAGATACGAGCAGTACTTC
TRBD1,TRBJ1-4,TRBV7-9,few,CASSLPDRDREKLFF,TGTGCCAGCAGCTTACCCGACAGGGATCGTGAAAAACTGTTTTTT
-,TRBJ2-7,TRBV3-1,once,CASSQDPGVGEQYF,TGTGCCAGCAGCCAAGATCCGGGCGTAGGGGAGCAGTACTTC
TRBD1,TRBJ2-2,TRBV7-8,few,CASIGRQGDPGELFF,TGTGCCAGCATCGGAAGACAGGGTGACCCCGGGGAGCTGTTTTTT
-,TRBJ2-7,TRBV7-9,-,CASSFLHEQYF,TGTGCCAGCAGCTTTTTACACGAGCAGTACTTC
TRBD2,TRBJ2-3,TRBV5-1,few,CASSPTSGHTDTQYF,TGCGCCAGCAGCCCAACTAGCGGTCACACAGATACGCAGTATTTT
-,TRBJ2-1,TRBV20-1,-,CSARAEGSYNEQFF,TGCAGTGCTAGAGCCGAGGGCTCCTACAATGAGCAGTTCTTC
TRBD1,TRBJ2-2,TRBV15,few,CATSRDPPGQWGTGELFF,TGTGCCACCAGCAGAGACCCACCGGGACAGTGGGGCACCGGGGAGCTGTTTTTT
-,TRBJ1-2,TRBV24-1,-,CATSDSASTDRDYGYTF,TGTGCCACCAGTGATTCGGCCAGTACAGATCGGGACTATGGCTACACCTTC
-,TRBJ1-4,TRBV25-1,-,CASSDLASENLFF,TGTGCCAGCAGTGACCTGGCCTCAGAGAATCTGTTTTTT
-,TRBJ1-1,TRBV11-3,-,CASSLGPGPEAFF,TGTGCCAGCAGCTTAGGGCCAGGGCCTGAAGCTTTCTTT
TRBD2,TRBJ2-2,TRBV11-3,-,CASSDTPAGGTGELFF,TGTGCCAGCAGCGATACGCCAGCGGGAGGCACCGGGGAGCTGTTTTTT
TRBD2,TRBJ2-5,TRBV18,few,CASSLGERGRGETQYF,TGTGCCAGCTCCCTAGGGGAGCGGGGACGGGGTGAGACCCAGTACTTC
TRBD2,TRBJ2-5,TRBV7-3,-,CASSAGLAELETQYF,TGTGCCAGCAGCGCCGGACTAGCGGAACTAGAGACCCAGTACTTC
-,TRBJ2-1,TRBV7-3,-,CASSLGGLGGEQFF,TGTGCCAGCAGCTTAGGGGGACTGGGGGGTGAGCAGTTCTTC
TRBD1,TRBJ1-1,TRBV4-2,few,CASSPGGRGNFGKTEAFF,TGTGCCAGCAGCCCGGGAGGCAGGGGGAATTTTGGTAAGACTGAAGCTTTCTTT
TRBD1,TRBJ2-7,TRBV19,few,CASSMAGTATYEQYF,TGTGCCAGTAGTATGGCTGGGACAGCAACCTACGAGCAGTACTTC
-,TRBJ1-6,TRBV20-1,few,CSARDQDPVNSPLHF,TGCAGTGCTAGAGATCAGGACCCCGTTAATTCACCCCTCCACTTT
TRBD1,TRBJ2-5,TRBV20-1,few,CSARRPGTGGETQYF,TGCAGTGCTAGGAGACCCGGGACAGGGGGAGAGACCCAGTACTTC
-,TRBJ2-3,TRBV21-1,few,CASGLEVNPSTDTQYF,TGTGCCAGCGGGCTGGAAGTGAACCCTAGCACAGATACGCAGTATTTT
-,TRBJ1-6,TRBV12-3/TRBV12-4,many,CASSLSAGLQPLHF,TGTGCCAGCAGTTTATCGGCAGGACTCCAACCCCTCCACTTT
-,TRBJ2-1,TRBV5-6,-,CASSLTSYYNEQFF,TGTGCCAGCAGCTTGACGTCATATTACAATGAGCAGTTCTTC
-,TRBJ1-4,TRBV29-1,-,CSVEEGGANEKLFF,TGCAGCGTTGAAGAGGGGGGGGCTAATGAAAAACTGTTTTTT
TRBD2,TRBJ2-1,TRBV3-1,few,CASSQDSSGSLLVEQFF,TGTGCCAGCAGCCAAGACTCTAGCGGGAGTTTATTAGTTGAGCAGTTCTTC
-,TRBJ2-1,TRBV19,once,CASSRDMEYDEQFF,TGTGCCAGTAGTAGGGACATGGAATACGATGAGCAGTTCTTC
-,TRBJ1-5,TRBV7-9,-,CASSFFASNQPQHF,TGTGCCAGCAGCTTCTTCGCGAGCAATCAGCCCCAGCATTTT
TRBD2,TRBJ2-7,TRBV10-3,-,CAISEPLGLGSREKYF,TGTGCCATCAGTGAGCCCTTAGGACTAGGATCGCGGGAGAAGTACTTC